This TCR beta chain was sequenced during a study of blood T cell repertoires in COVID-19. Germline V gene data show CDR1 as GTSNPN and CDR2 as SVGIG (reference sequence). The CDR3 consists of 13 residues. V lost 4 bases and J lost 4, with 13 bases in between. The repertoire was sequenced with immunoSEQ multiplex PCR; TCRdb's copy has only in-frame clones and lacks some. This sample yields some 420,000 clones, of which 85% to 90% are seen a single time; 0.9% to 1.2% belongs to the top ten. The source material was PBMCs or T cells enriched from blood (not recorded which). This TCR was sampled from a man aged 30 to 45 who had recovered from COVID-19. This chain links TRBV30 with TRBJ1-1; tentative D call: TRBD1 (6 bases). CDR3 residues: CAWTSQGGTEAFF. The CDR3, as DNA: TGTGCCTGGACTTCACAGGGCGGCACTGAAGCTTTCTTT.